Each of the 5 T cell receptor beta chains below was sequenced from the same sample in a study of OX40 agonist ivuxolimab in advanced cancers. Assay used: immunoSEQ multiplex PCR; TCRdb lists only in-frame clones, some missing. The sample includes 35,000 to 50,000 clones, 88% of them seen just once. This specimen consisted of CD4+ or CD8+ T cells sorted from blood, obtained in a trial of the OX40 agonist ivuxolimab. The receptors come from an adult with an advanced solid tumor such as melanoma, head and neck, liver or kidney cancer.

The chain joins TRBV5-5 to TRBJ2-7; the D call may be TRBD1 or TRBD2 (5 bases each). The ends were cut back, 6 bases at V and 5 bases at J, with 15 bases in the middle. The CDR3 spans 13 residues. Germline V gives CDR1 SGHKS, CDR2 YYEKEE (reference sequence). The CDR3 sequence: CASTRLMGDEQYF. DNA of the CDR3: TGTGCCAGCACCCGCTTAATGGGGGACGAGCAGTACTTC.

The rearrangement joins TRBV19 to TRBJ2-5; D is tentatively TRBD1 or TRBD2 (5 bases each). The ends were cut back, 3 bases at V and 3 bases at J, with 11 bases in the middle. This CDR3 region has 14 residues. Germline V gene sequence: CDR1 LNHDA, CDR2 SQIVND (reference sequence). CDR3 residues: CASSIRGRKETQYF. CDR3 nucleotide sequence: TGTGCCAGTAGTATTCGGGGCAGAAAAGAGACCCAGTACTTC.

The V call is TRBV4-1, the J call TRBJ1-2, with unresolved D. Trimming removed 1 base at V and 2 bases at J, with 11 bases between. Germline V gene lookup returns CDR1 MGHRA and CDR2 YSYEKL. This CDR3 is 15 amino acids long. The CDR3 protein is CASSQVGGMNYGYTF. DNA of the CDR3: TGCGCCAGCAGCCAAGTTGGAGGGATGAACTATGGCTACACCTTC.

The chain combines TRBV19 with TRBJ2-7, with TRBD1 matching over 8 bases. The CDR3 sequence is 15 residues long. The germline CDR1 and CDR2 sequences are LNHDA and SQIVND (reference sequence). With 3 bases clipped from V and 5 bases from J, the junction kept 9 bases outside the gene matches. The CDR3 sequence: CASSIKAGGMDEQYF. Written as DNA, the CDR3 is TGTGCCAGTAGTATTAAGGCAGGGGGCATGGACGAGCAGTACTTC.

The chain recombines TRBV5-6 with TRBJ2-3; 8 bases are a match to TRBD2. The CDR3 extends over 16 amino acids. CDR1 and CDR2 (germline): SGHDT, YYEEEE. V was pared by 4 bases and J by 0 bases, with 7 bases of the junction left unmatched. CDR3 nucleotides: TGTGCCAGCAGCCCCGAGGGACTAGATAGCACAGATACGCAGTATTTT. Translation gives CASSPEGLDSTDTQYF.